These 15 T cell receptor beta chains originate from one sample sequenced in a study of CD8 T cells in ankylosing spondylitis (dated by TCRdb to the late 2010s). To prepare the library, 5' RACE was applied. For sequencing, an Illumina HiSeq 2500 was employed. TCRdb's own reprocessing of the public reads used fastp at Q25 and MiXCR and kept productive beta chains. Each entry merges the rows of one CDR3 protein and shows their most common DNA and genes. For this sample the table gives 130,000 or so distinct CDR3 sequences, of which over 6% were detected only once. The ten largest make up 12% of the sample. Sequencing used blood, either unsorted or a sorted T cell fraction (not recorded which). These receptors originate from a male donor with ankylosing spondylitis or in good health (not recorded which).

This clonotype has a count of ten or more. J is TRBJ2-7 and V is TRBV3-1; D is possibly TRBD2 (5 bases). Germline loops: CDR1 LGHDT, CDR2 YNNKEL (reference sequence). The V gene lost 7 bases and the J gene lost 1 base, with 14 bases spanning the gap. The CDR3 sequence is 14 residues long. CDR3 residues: CASKPGSRSYEQYF. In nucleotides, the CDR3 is TGTGCCAGCAAACCGGGATCTAGGTCCTACGAGCAGTACTTC.

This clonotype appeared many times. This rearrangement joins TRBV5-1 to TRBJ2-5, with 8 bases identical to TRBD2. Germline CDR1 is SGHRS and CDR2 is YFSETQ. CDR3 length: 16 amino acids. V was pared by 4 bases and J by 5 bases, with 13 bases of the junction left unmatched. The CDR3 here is CASSASTSGYEETQYF. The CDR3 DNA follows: TGCGCCAGCAGCGCGTCAACTAGCGGCTACGAGGAGACCCAGTACTTC.

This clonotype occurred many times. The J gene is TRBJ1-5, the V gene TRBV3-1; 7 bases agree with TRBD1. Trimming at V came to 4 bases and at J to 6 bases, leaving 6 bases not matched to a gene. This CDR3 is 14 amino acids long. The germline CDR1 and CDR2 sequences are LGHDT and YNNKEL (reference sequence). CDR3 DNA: TGTGCCAGCAGCCCGGAGACAGGGTTTCAGCCCCAGCATTTT. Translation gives CASSPETGFQPQHF.

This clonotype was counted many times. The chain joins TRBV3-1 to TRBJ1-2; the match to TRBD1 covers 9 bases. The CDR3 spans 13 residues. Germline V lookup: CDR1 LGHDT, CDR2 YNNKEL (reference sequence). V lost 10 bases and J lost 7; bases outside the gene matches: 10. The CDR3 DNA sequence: TGTGCCACCACGCAGACAGGGGGATCTGGCTACACCTTC. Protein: CATTQTGGSGYTF.

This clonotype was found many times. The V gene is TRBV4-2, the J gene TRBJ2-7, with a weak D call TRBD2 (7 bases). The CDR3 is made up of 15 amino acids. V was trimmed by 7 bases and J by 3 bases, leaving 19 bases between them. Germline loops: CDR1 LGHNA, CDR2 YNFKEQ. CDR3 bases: TGTGCCAGCACACAAGGGGCGGGGGCCGACTACGAGCAGTACTTC. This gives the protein CASTQGAGADYEQYF.

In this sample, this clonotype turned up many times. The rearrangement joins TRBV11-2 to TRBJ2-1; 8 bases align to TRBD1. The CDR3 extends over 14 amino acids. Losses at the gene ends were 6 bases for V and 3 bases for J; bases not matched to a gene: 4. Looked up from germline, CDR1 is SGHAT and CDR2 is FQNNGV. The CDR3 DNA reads TGTGCCAGCAGTTACAGGGGGAACTACAATGAGCAGTTCTTC. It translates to CASSYRGNYNEQFF.

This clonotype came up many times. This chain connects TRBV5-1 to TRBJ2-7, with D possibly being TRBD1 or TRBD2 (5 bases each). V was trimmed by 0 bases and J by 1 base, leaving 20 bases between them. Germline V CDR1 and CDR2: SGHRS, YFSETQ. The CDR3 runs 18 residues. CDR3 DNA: TGCGCCAGCAGCTTGGGCTTGCGGAGCGGACAAGTATCCTACGAGCAGTACTTC. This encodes CASSLGLRSGQVSYEQYF.

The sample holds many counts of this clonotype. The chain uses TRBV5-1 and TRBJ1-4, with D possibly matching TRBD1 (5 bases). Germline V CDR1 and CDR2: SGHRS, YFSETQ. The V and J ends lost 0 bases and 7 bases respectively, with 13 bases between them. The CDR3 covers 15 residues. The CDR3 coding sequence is TGCGCCAGCAGCTTGGGCCCCTCGACAGTTGAAAAACTGTTTTTT. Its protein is CASSLGPSTVEKLFF.

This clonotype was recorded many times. For the CDR3, the DNA is TGCGCCAGCAGCCCCGACTTTAACACCGGGGAGCTGTTTTTT. As protein: CASSPDFNTGELFF. The chain joins TRBV5-1 to TRBJ2-2; no clear D gene. The V gene lost 4 bases and the J gene lost 2 bases, with 9 bases spanning the gap. The CDR3 has 14 residues. From germline, CDR1 is SGHRS and CDR2 YFSETQ.

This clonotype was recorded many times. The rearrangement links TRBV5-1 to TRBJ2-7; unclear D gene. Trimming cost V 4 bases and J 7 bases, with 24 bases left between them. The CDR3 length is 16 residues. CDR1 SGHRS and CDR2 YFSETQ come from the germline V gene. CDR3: CASSQGTGLPYREQYF. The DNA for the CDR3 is TGCGCCAGCAGCCAAGGAACGGGCCTACCTTATCGAGAGCAGTACTTC.

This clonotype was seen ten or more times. The CDR3 sequence is CASSLWWVRGGTEAFF. The DNA of the CDR3 is TGCGCCAGCAGCTTGTGGTGGGTAAGGGGCGGAACTGAAGCTTTCTTT. The chain is built from TRBV5-1 and TRBJ1-1; D might be TRBD1 (5 bases). The germline CDR1 and CDR2 sequences are SGHRS and YFSETQ. Deletions cut 1 base from V and 5 bases from J, with 18 bases between. CDR3 length: 16 amino acids. Full variable domain (outside the CDR3, taken from reference TRBV5-1 and TRBJ1-1): KAGVTQTPRYLIKTRGQQVTLSCSPISGHRSVSWYQQTPGQGLQFLFEYFSETQRNKGNFPGRFSGRQFSNSRSEMNVSTLELGDSALYLCASSLWWVRGGTEAFFGQGTRLTVV.

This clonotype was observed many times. Written as DNA, the CDR3 is TGCGCCAGCAGCTCTAGCGGGGGTGAGCAGTTCTTC. Protein sequence: CASSSSGGEQFF. V gene TRBV5-1 combines with J gene TRBJ2-1; TRBD2 matches at 10 bases. The germline gives CDR1 SGHRS, CDR2 YFSETQ. This CDR3 is 12 amino acids long. Losses at the gene ends were 3 bases for V and 9 bases for J; bases not matched to a gene: 0.

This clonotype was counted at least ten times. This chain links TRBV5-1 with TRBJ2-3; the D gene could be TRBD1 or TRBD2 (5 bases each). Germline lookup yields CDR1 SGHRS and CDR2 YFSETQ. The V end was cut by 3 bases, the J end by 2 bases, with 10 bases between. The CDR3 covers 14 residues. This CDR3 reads CASSSRDPTDTQYF. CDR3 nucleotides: TGCGCCAGCAGCTCCCGGGACCCCACAGATACGCAGTATTTT.

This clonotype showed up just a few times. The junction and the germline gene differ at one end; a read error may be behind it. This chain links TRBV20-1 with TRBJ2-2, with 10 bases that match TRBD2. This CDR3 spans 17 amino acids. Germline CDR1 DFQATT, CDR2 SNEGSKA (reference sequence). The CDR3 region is CCAKEREGPANTGELFF. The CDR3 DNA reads TGCTGTGCTAAGGAGCGGGAGGGCCCCGCGAACACCGGGGAGCTGTTTTTT.

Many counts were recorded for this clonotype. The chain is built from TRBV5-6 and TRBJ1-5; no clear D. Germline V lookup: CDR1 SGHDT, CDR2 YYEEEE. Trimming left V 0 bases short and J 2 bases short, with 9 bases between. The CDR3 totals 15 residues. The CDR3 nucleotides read TGTGCCAGCAGCTTGGTCTCGGCCGGCAATCAGCCCCAGCATTTT. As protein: CASSLVSAGNQPQHF.